The clone carrying this T cell receptor beta chain was observed many times. What it recognizes is unknown. TCRdb processed the 5' RACE reads anew with MiXCR; each CDR3 protein has one entry. There are 25,000 to 30,000 distinct CDR3 sequences in the sample; over 3% occur only once, and roughly 7% lies in the top ten. The source of the sample is a study of neurological immune-mediated disorders. Across the study: The approximately 34 multiple sclerosis patients comprised approximately 31 that were relapsing-remitting and 3 that were secondary progressive. Notes on the study in general: There was no clinical or MRI feature that was associated with the multiple sclerosis repertoire cluster.

The trim removed 6 bases at V and 9 bases at J, leaving 6 bases unmatched. There are 13 residues in the CDR3. Germline-derived CDR1 and CDR2 are SQVTM and ANQGSEA. This clonotype was sampled from a woman in her twenties or thirties with multiple sclerosis. The V and J genes are TRBV29-1 and TRBJ1-6, with TRBD1 identical over 9 bases. The specimen sequenced was PBMCs. The CDR3 nucleotides read TGCAGCGTCGAGTTGGACAGGGGTTCACCCCTCCACTTT. Protein product: CSVELDRGSPLHF.